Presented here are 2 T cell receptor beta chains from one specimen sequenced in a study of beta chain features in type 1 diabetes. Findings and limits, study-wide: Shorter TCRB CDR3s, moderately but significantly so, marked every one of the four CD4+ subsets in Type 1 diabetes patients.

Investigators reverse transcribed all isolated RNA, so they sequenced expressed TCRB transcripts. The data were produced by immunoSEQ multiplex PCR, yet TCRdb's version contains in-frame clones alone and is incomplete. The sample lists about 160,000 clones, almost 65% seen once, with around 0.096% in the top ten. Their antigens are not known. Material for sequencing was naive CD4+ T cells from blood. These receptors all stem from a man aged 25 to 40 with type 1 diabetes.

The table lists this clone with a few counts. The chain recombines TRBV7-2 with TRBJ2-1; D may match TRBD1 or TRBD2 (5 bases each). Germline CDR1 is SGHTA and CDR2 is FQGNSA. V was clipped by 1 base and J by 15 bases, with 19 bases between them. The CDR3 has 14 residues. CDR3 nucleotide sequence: TGTGCCAGCAGCTTAGAGGGTTTAGTAACTAGGGGGTTCTTC. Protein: CASSLEGLVTRGFF. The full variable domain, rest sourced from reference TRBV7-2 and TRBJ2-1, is GAGVSQSPSNKVTEKGKDVELRCDPISGHTALYWYRQSLGQGLEFLIYFQGNSAPDKSGLPSDRFSAERTGGSVSTLTIQRTQQEDSAVYLCASSLEGLVTRGFFGPGTRLTVL.

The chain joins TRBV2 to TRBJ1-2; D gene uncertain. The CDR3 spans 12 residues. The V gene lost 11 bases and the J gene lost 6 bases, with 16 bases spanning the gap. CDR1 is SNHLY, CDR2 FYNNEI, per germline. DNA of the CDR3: TGTGCCTCCTCGAGGGTGGAGAATGGCTACACCTTC. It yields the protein CASSRVENGYTF.